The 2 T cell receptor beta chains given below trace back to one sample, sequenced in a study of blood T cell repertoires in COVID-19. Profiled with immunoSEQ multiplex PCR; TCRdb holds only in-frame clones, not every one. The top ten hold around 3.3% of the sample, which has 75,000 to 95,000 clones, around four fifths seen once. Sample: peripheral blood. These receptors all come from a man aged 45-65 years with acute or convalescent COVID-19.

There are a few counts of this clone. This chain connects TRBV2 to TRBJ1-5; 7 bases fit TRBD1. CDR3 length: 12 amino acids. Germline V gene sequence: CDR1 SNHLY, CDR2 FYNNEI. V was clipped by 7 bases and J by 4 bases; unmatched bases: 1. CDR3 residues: CASNRGNQPQHF. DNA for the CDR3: TGTGCCAGCAACAGGGGAAATCAGCCCCAGCATTTT. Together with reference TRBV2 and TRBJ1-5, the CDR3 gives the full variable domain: EPEVTQTPSHQVTQMGQEVILRCVPISNHLYFYWYRQILGQKVEFLVSFYNNEISEKSEIFDDQFSVERPDGSNFTLKIRSTKLEDSAMYFCASNRGNQPQHFGDGTRLSIL.

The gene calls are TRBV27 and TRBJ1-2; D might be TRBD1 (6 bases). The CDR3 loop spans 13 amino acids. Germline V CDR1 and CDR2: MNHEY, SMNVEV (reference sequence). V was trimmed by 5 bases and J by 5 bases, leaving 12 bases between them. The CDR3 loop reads CASSPRGGYGYTF. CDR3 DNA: TGTGCCAGCAGTCCCAGGGGTGGGTATGGCTACACCTTC.